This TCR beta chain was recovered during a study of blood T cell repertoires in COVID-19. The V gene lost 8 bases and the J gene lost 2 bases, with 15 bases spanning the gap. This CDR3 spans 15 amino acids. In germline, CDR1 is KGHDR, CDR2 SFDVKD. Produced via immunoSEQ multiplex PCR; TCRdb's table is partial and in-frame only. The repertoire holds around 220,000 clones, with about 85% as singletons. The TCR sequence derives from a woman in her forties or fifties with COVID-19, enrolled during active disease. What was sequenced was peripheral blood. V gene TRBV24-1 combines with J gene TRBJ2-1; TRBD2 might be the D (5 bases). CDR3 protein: CATTASGSPYNEQFF. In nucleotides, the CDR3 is TGTGCCACCACTGCTTCGGGGAGCCCCTACAATGAGCAGTTCTTC.